A selection of T cell receptor beta chains follows, all from one sample in a study of blood T cell repertoires in COVID-19. Sequencing was performed with immunoSEQ multiplex PCR; in TCRdb, only in-frame clones are kept and a portion is missing. The sample consists of fewer than 250,000 clones, roughly 85% of them appearing once. Sequencing was done on a sample of PBMCs or T cells enriched from blood (not recorded which). The receptors originated from a man aged 25-45 years who had recovered from COVID-19. CDR3s include the opening cysteine and the closing phenylalanine or tryptophan. D genes are given only for firm matches. A row's size may be missing; if present it is once, few, many or a size class.

cdr3_nt: TGTGCCAGCTCACCCCAGACTCCCGACTCTGGAAACACCATATATTTT
cdr3_aa: CASSPQTPDSGNTIYF
d_call: NA
v_call: TRBV18
j_call: TRBJ1-3
clone_size: NA

cdr3_nt: TGTGCCAGCAGCTTGGGAGTGGGCAGGAAAACCTACGAGCAGTACTTC
cdr3_aa: CASSLGVGRKTYEQYF
d_call: NA
v_call: TRBV5-8
j_call: TRBJ2-7
clone_size: NA

cdr3_nt: TGTGCCAGCTCACCACGGACAGGCCACACAGATACGCAGTATTTT
cdr3_aa: CASSPRTGHTDTQYF
d_call: TRBD1
v_call: TRBV18
j_call: TRBJ2-3
clone_size: NA

cdr3_nt: TGTGCCAGCAGCTTACGTGCTCTAGCGGGAGGGAACAATGAGCAGTTCTTC
cdr3_aa: CASSLRALAGGNNEQFF
d_call: TRBD2
v_call: TRBV7-6
j_call: TRBJ2-1
clone_size: NA

cdr3_nt: TGTGCCAGTAGTACAGCGGGAGGGTCAGATACGCAGTATTTT
cdr3_aa: CASSTAGGSDTQYF
d_call: TRBD2
v_call: TRBV19
j_call: TRBJ2-3
clone_size: once

cdr3_nt: TGTGCCAGCAGCTCCCCAGTGAACACTGAAGCTTTCTTT
cdr3_aa: CASSSPVNTEAFF
d_call: NA
v_call: TRBV5-4
j_call: TRBJ1-1
clone_size: once

cdr3_nt: TGTGCCAGCAGTTTACGTTCGAGGGATCGACAAAACATTCAGTACTTC
cdr3_aa: CASSLRSRDRQNIQYF
d_call: NA
v_call: TRBV27
j_call: TRBJ2-4
clone_size: NA

cdr3_nt: TGTGCCAGCAGCTTTAGGGCAGGGGGCGGCCCGAATGAAAAACTGTTTTTT
cdr3_aa: CASSFRAGGGPNEKLFF
d_call: TRBD1
v_call: TRBV5-8
j_call: TRBJ1-4
clone_size: NA

cdr3_nt: TGTGCCACCAGGGGGGGGCCAGGGGATGAGCAGTTCTTC
cdr3_aa: CATRGGPGDEQFF
d_call: NA
v_call: TRBV24-1
j_call: TRBJ2-1
clone_size: NA

cdr3_nt: TGCGCCAGCAGCTTGGACCAGGGTAAACTGTTTTTT
cdr3_aa: CASSLDQGKLFF
d_call: NA
v_call: TRBV5-1
j_call: TRBJ1-4
clone_size: NA